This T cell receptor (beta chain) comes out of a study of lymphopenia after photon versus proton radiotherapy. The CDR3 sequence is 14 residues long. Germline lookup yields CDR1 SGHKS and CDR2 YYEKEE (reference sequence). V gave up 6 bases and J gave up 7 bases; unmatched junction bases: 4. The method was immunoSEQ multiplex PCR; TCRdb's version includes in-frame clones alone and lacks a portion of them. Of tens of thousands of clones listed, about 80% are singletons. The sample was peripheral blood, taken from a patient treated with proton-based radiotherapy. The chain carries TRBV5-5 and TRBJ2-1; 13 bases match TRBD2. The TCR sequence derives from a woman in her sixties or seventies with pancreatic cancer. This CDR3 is CASKLAGGPNEQFF. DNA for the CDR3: TGTGCCAGCAAACTAGCGGGAGGGCCTAATGAGCAGTTCTTC.